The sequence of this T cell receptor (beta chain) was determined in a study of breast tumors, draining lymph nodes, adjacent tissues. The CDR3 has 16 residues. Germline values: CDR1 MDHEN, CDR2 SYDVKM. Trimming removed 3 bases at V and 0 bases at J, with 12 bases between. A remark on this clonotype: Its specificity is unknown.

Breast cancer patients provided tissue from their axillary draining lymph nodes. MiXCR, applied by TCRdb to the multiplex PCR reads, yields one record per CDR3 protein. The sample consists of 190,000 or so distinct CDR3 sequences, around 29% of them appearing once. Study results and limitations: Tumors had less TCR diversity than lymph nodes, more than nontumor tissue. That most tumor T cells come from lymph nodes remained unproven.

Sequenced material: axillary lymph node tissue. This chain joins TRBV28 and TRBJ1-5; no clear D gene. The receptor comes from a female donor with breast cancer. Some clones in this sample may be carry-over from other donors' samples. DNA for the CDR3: TGTGCCAGCAGTTTGGCGGGCTTTTATAGCAATCAGCCCCAGCATTTT. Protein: CASSLAGFYSNQPQHF. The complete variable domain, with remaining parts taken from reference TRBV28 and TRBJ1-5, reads DVKVTQSSRYLVKRTGEKVFLECVQDMDHENMFWYRQDPGLGLRLIYFSYDVKMKEKGDIPEGYSVSREKKERFSLILESASTNQTSMYLCASSLAGFYSNQPQHFGDGTRLSIL.